The 15 T cell receptor beta chains listed next were all sequenced from one sample in a study of cytomegalovirus exposure and HLA in healthy donors. Primers included in the PCR were 60 Vbeta and 13 Jbeta primers. Generated by immunoSEQ multiplex PCR, the TCRdb table keeps only in-frame clones and is missing some. The sample lists some 94,000 clones; around 82% were seen once. The sequenced material came from PBMCs. All receptors derive from a man in his forties or fifties in good health and CMV-seronegative.

This chain joins TRBV30 and TRBJ2-3, with D maybe TRBD2 (5 bases). Germline values: CDR1 GTSNPN, CDR2 SVGIG (reference sequence). The V end was cut by 0 bases, the J end by 1 base, with 11 bases between. The CDR3 runs to 15 residues. CDR3 sequence (DNA): TGTGCCTGGAGTGTACTTGGGCGGGGCACAGATACGCAGTATTTT. It codes for CAWSVLGRGTDTQYF.

The gene calls are TRBV7-8 and TRBJ2-5; 10 bases agree with TRBD1. Germline V lookup: CDR1 SGHVS, CDR2 FQNEAQ. This CDR3 comprises 19 residues. V shed 4 bases, J shed 2 bases, and the junction held 16 bases outside the gene matches. For the CDR3, the DNA is TGTGCCAGCAGCTCAGTAGTTACGGGGACAGGGGTAATTCAAGAGACCCAGTACTTC. This codes for CASSSVVTGTGVIQETQYF.

V and J are TRBV28 and TRBJ1-2, with 10 bases aligning to TRBD1. This CDR3 is 16 amino acids long. The germline gives CDR1 MDHEN, CDR2 SYDVKM. V shed 8 bases and J 4 bases; nucleotides not matched to a gene: 13. The CDR3 here is CASYRTGGSVGYGYTF. The CDR3 region has the DNA TGTGCCAGCTACCGGACAGGGGGAAGTGTAGGCTATGGCTACACCTTC.

The sample holds a few counts of this clone. Here the CDR3 reads CASSVTGALGVAGELFF. The CDR3 nucleotides are TGTGCCAGCAGCGTAACAGGGGCGCTCGGAGTGGCCGGGGAGCTGTTTTTT. The chain employs TRBV9 and TRBJ2-2, with 7 bases identical to TRBD1. The CDR3 has 17 amino acids. The germline CDR1 and CDR2 sequences are SGDLS and YYNGEE. After removal of 1 base from V and 6 bases from J, the junction contained 12 bases not matched to a gene.

V usage is TRBV11-3 and J usage is TRBJ2-7, with TRBD2 as a possible D gene (6 bases). The CDR3 runs 14 residues. Trimming removed 5 bases at V and 5 bases at J, with 16 bases between. CDR1 is SGHNT, CDR2 YENEEA, per germline. DNA for the CDR3: TGTGCCAGCAGCCAGGGCCAGAGGGAGGACGAGCAGTACTTC. The encoded protein is CASSQGQREDEQYF.

The V call is TRBV12-5, the J call TRBJ2-7, with 8 positions matching TRBD2. The V gene's germline CDR1 is LGHNT and CDR2 FRNRAP. Trimming removed 8 bases from V and 5 bases from J; junction bases left unmatched: 8. This CDR3 has 13 residues. The CDR3 nucleotides read TGTGCTAGTAGTAGCGGGATGAGCAACGAGCAGTACTTC. It translates to CASSSGMSNEQYF.

This chain connects TRBV6-1 to TRBJ2-5; perhaps TRBD2 as D (6 bases). The CDR3 runs 13 residues. Germline CDR1 reads MNHNS; CDR2 reads SASEGT. V gave up 0 bases and J gave up 11 bases, with 13 bases separating them. CDR3 loop: CASSEARGWEQYF. CDR3 in DNA: TGTGCCAGCAGTGAAGCACGGGGGTGGGAGCAGTACTTC.

A note on this clone: The conserved closing phenylalanine or tryptophan is absent in this CDR3, likely reflecting a read error. This sequence joins TRBV10-3 and TRBJ2-3, with 7 bases matching TRBD1. Trimming removed 2 bases from V and 0 bases from J; junction bases left unmatched: 11. Germline values: CDR1 ENHRY, CDR2 SYGVKD. This CDR3 is built from 18 residues. The CDR3 nucleotides read TGTGCCATCAGTGAGGGGAGACAGGGCCGGGTAAGCACAGATACGCAGTATTGT. Protein sequence: CAISEGRQGRVSTDTQYC.

The V call is TRBV28, the J call TRBJ2-7, with D uncertain. Trimming removed 3 bases from V and 6 bases from J, with 12 bases in between. The CDR3 length is 13 residues. Germline V gives CDR1 MDHEN, CDR2 SYDVKM. This CDR3 reads CASSLSTYGEQYF. CDR3 in DNA: TGTGCCAGCAGTTTGAGCACGTACGGCGAGCAGTACTTC.

This chain uses TRBV7-9 with TRBJ1-1; 7 positions match TRBD1. CDR1 is SEHNR, CDR2 FQNEAQ, per germline (reference sequence). This CDR3 is built from 16 residues. Unmatched junction bases numbered 13, after V lost 5 bases and J lost 4 bases. This chain's CDR3 is CASSPQGDRDRTEAFF. As DNA, the CDR3 is TGTGCCAGCAGCCCCCAAGGCGACAGGGACCGCACTGAAGCTTTCTTT.

This clone has a single count. The chain links TRBV19 to TRBJ2-1; possibly TRBD1 for D (5 bases). Per germline, CDR1 LNHDA and CDR2 SQIVND (reference sequence). The CDR3 is 18 amino acids. Trimming removed 2 bases at V and 2 bases at J, with 19 bases between. In nucleotides, the CDR3 is TGTGCCAGTAGTATATACCCGCGCGGACAAGGGACCTACAATGAGCAGTTCTTC. Translating gives CASSIYPRGQGTYNEQFF.

The genes are TRBV28 and TRBJ1-5; no reliable D call. This CDR3 has 12 amino acids. The V end lost 3 bases, the J end lost 8 bases, and 8 bases lay between the germline ends. Per germline, CDR1 MDHEN and CDR2 SYDVKM. The CDR3 region has the DNA TGTGCCAGCAGTTTGGGCGGGAAGCCCCAGCATTTT. Amino acids: CASSLGGKPQHF.

Worth noting for this clone: Given the absence of the conserved phenylalanine or tryptophan at the CDR3 end, a read error is likely. This chain links TRBV6-1 with TRBJ1-1, with TRBD1 matching over 7 bases. The J segment lost 0 bases and the V segment lost 3 bases, leaving 4 bases of the junction unmatched. The CDR3 covers 15 residues. Germline V gives CDR1 MNHNS, CDR2 SASEGT. The CDR3 region has the DNA TGTGCCAGCAGTGATGGGACAGTCATGAACACTGAAGCTTTCTTA. Protein: CASSDGTVMNTEAFL.

This sequence joins TRBV19 and TRBJ2-2; a possible D gene is TRBD1 (6 bases). In germline, CDR1 is LNHDA, CDR2 SQIVND (reference sequence). With 6 bases removed from V and 4 bases from J, the gap between germline ends came to 15 bases. CDR3 length: 15 residues. CDR3 nucleotides: TGTGCCAGTAGAACAACAGGGTTTAGCACCGGGGAGCTGTTTTTT. Translation gives CASRTTGFSTGELFF.

The chain links TRBV11-2 to TRBJ1-1; no clear D. The CDR3 totals 14 residues. The germline CDR1 and CDR2 sequences are SGHAT and FQNNGV. V shed 1 base and J shed 1 base, with 7 bases lying between them. CDR3 sequence reads: CASSLGAGNTEAFF. Written as DNA, the CDR3 is TGTGCCAGCAGCTTAGGAGCAGGGAACACTGAAGCTTTCTTT. The full variable domain, rest sourced from reference TRBV11-2 and TRBJ1-1, is EAGVAQSPRYKIIEKRQSVAFWCNPISGHATLYWYQQILGQGPKLLIQFQNNGVVDDSQLPKDRFSAERLKGVDSTLKIQPAKLEDSAVYLCASSLGAGNTEAFFGQGTRLTVV.